This TCR beta chain was captured in a study of blood T cell repertoires in COVID-19. Study-level background: Samples came from the United States, Italy and Spain, spanning acute and convalescent COVID-19. T cells, B-cell-depleted T cells, or PBMCs provided the cDNA or gDNA that served as material.

There are a few counts of this clone. In the original workflow: Estimation of nucleated cell counts was performed using reference gene primer amplification. TCRdb's table, derived via immunoSEQ multiplex PCR, lists solely in-frame clones and lacks some. The DNA was the basis for D and trimming; V, J and clone size are from that table. Of approximately 160,000 clones listed, about 80% are singletons. The CDR3 sequence is 16 residues long. Germline assignment: CDR1 SGHDN and CDR2 FVKESK. V lost 0 bases and J lost 5, with 16 bases in between. The chain employs TRBV14 and TRBJ1-2; possible D gene TRBD1, 5 bases. The receptor was isolated from a woman of 80 years or more with acute or convalescent COVID-19. Sequenced input: peripheral blood. For the CDR3, the DNA is TGTGCCAGCAGCCAAGATCTCATAAGGGGCGCGTATGGCTACACCTTC. Translation: CASSQDLIRGAYGYTF.